Each of the 7 T cell receptor beta chains below was sequenced from the same sample in a study of blood T cells in healthy people across ages. The use of a sample-barcoded 5' primer and a J-beta primer mix characterized a second PCR of roughly 6 to 11 cycles. One entry per CDR3 protein results from TCRdb running MiXCR on the 5' RACE reads. The table lists roughly 800,000 distinct CDR3 sequences, around 25% of them singletons. These same data were also listed under a study on T cells of mothers and their children.

Material for sequencing was blood. The receptors come from a boy between 10 and 17 years old in good health.

A few counts support this clonotype. The chain has TRBV29-1 and TRBJ2-5; the D gene is possibly TRBD2 (5 bases). The end of the DNA is better explained by TRBJ2-1, so the J call may be wrong. Germline CDR1 and CDR2: SQVTM and ANQGSEA. The CDR3 spans 14 residues. CDR3 protein: CSVVGLGADNEQFF. DNA for the CDR3: TGCAGCGTTGTCGGATTGGGAGCGGACAATGAGCAGTTCTTC.

The chain recombines TRBV6-6 with TRBJ2-5; TRBD1 agrees at 7 bases. The tail of the sequence fits TRBJ2-7 better, so the J call may be wrong. This CDR3 spans 14 amino acids. Germline V gene lookup returns CDR1 MNHNY and CDR2 SVGAGI (reference sequence). The CDR3 loop reads CASTDRDSSYEQYF. CDR3 coding DNA: TGTGCCAGCACTGACAGGGATAGCTCCTACGAGCAGTACTTC.

On this clonotype itself: Germline is not matched at one junction end, which may reflect a read error. The chain is built from TRBV7-7 and TRBJ1-1, with D hard to call. From germline, CDR1 is SSHAT and CDR2 FNYEAQ (reference sequence). CDR3 length: 13 residues. This chain's CDR3 is CASSLEPRGLAFF. Here the CDR3 DNA reads TGTGCTAGCAGCCTAGAACCTAGAGGGTTGGCTTTCTTT. The full variable domain, its missing parts supplied by reference TRBV7-7 and TRBJ1-1, is GAGVSQSPRYKVTKRGQDVTLRCDPISSHATLYWYQQALGQGPEFLTYFNYEAQPDKSGLPSDRFSAERPEGSISTLTIQRTEQRDSAMYRCASSLEPRGLAFFGQGTRLTVV.

This clonotype was recorded a few times. The J gene is TRBJ2-5, the V gene TRBV15; 11 nucleotides line up with TRBD1. The closer fit of TRBJ2-7 to the DNA end suggests the J call may be wrong. CDR1 and CDR2 (germline): LNHNV, YYDKDF (reference sequence). The CDR3 sequence is 15 residues long. In DNA form, the CDR3 reads TGTGCCACCAGCGGAACCGGGACAGGGGGAATCGAGCAGTACTTC. Translation: CATSGTGTGGIEQYF.

The rearrangement uses TRBV5-4 and TRBJ2-5, with 7 bases that match TRBD2. Per germline, CDR1 SGHNT and CDR2 YYREEE (reference sequence). J lost 5 bases, V lost 0 bases, and 7 bases had no gene match. The CDR3 spans 15 residues. The CDR3 coding sequence is TGTGCCAGCAGCTTGGTGGGCGGGAGAGATGAGACCCAGTACTTC. Encoded protein: CASSLVGGRDETQYF.

This clonotype turned up a few times. The CDR3, as DNA: TGCAGCGTTGGGGTTAACGAAGCCTTGGACACTGAAGCTTTCTTT. This sequence encodes CSVGVNEALDTEAFF. The V gene is TRBV29-1, the J gene TRBJ1-1; the D is unclear. V lost 4 bases to trimming and J lost 3 bases, with 18 bases between them. CDR1 SQVTM and CDR2 ANQGSEA come from the germline V gene. The CDR3 runs to 15 residues.

The chain couples TRBV12-3 or TRBV12-4 to TRBJ1-4; the D is unclear. The CDR3 consists of 13 residues. Deletions cut 6 bases from V and 4 bases from J, with 9 bases between. The CDR3 is CASSRSNNEKLFF. The CDR3 DNA is TGTGCCAGCAGCCGGTCTAATAATGAAAAACTGTTTTTT.